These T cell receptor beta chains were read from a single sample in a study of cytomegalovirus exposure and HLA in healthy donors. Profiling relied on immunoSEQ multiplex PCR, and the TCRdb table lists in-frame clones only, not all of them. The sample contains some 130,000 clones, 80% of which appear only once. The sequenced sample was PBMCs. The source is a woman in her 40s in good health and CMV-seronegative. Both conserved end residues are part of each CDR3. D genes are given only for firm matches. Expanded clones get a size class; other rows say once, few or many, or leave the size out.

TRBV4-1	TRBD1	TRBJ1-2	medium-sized	CASSQEGTGQGEYGYTF	TGCGCCAGCAGCCAAGAAGGTACCGGACAGGGGGAGTATGGCTACACCTTC
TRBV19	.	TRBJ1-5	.	CASSTPGQNQPQHF	TGTGCCAGTAGTACCCCCGGTCAAAATCAGCCCCAGCATTTT
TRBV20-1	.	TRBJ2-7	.	CSSTSGYEQYF	TGCAGTTCCACTTCGGGTTACGAGCAGTACTTC
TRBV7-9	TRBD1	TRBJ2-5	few	CASSLFDREETQYF	TGTGCCAGCAGCTTATTCGACAGGGAAGAGACCCAGTACTTC
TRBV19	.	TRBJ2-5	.	CASSIVGVQETQYF	TGTGCCAGTAGTATAGTGGGAGTCCAAGAGACCCAGTACTTC
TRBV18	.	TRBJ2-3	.	CASSGARGSKDTQYF	TGTGCCAGCTCGGGGGCGAGGGGTTCTAAGGATACGCAGTATTTT
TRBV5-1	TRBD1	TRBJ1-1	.	CASSVGQGNTEAFF	TGCGCCAGCAGTGTGGGACAGGGTAACACTGAAGCTTTCTTT
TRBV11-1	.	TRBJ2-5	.	CASRSRGRSETQYF	TGTGCCAGCCGATCCAGGGGCCGTTCGGAGACCCAGTACTTC
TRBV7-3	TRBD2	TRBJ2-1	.	CASSLLLAGYNEQFF	TGTGCCAGCAGCTTACTCCTAGCGGGGTACAATGAGCAGTTCTTC
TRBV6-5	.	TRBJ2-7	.	CASSYRGGVGQYF	TGTGCCAGCAGTTACAGGGGAGGTGTAGGGCAGTACTTC
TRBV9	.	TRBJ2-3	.	CASSSHRVTDTQYF	TGTGCCAGCAGCTCTCACAGGGTCACAGATACGCAGTATTTT
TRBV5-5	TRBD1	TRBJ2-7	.	CASSVPGTEAYEQYF	TGTGCCAGCAGCGTACCCGGGACAGAGGCCTACGAGCAGTACTTC
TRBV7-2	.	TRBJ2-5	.	CASSLSRSQETQYF	TGTGCCAGCAGCTTATCACGCAGCCAAGAGACCCAGTACTTC
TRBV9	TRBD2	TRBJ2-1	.	CASSVGPSGGSSYNEQFF	TGTGCCAGCAGCGTAGGACCGAGCGGGGGCAGCTCCTACAATGAGCAGTTCTTC
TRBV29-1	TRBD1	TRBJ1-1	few	CSVEGGGQAFF	TGCAGCGTTGAAGGAGGGGGCCAAGCTTTCTTT
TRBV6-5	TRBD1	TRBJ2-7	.	CASSYSRDSYEQYF	TGTGCCAGCAGTTACTCCCGGGACAGCTACGAGCAGTACTTC
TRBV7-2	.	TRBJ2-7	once	CASSLAGGEQYF	TGTGCCAGCAGCTTAGCCGGCGGCGAGCAGTACTTC
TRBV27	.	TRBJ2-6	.	CASSFQGSGANVLTF	TGTGCCAGCAGTTTTCAGGGCTCTGGGGCCAACGTCCTGACTTTC
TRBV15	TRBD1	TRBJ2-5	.	CATSRARGLQETQYF	TGTGCCACCAGCAGGGCGAGGGGGCTCCAAGAGACCCAGTACTTC
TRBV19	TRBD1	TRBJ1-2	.	CASSWSPTGYYGYTF	TGTGCCAGTAGTTGGTCCCCGACAGGGTACTATGGCTACACCTTC
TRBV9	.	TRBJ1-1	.	CASSVVSGNTEAFF	TGTGCCAGCAGCGTAGTCTCAGGAAACACTGAAGCTTTCTTT
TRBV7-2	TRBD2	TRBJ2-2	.	CASSKGLAGVTSGELFF	TGTGCCAGCAGCAAAGGACTAGCGGGGGTCACATCCGGGGAGCTGTTTTTT
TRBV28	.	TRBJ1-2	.	CASSLTTDLGGYTF	TGTGCCAGCAGCCTCACGACAGACCTGGGCGGCTACACCTTC
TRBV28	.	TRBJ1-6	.	CATQSVRAGNSPLHF	TGTGCCACCCAATCGGTCAGGGCGGGGAATTCACCCCTCCACTTT
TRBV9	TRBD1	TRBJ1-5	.	CASSVGQGNQPQHF	TGTGCCAGCAGCGTAGGACAGGGGAATCAGCCCCAGCATTTT
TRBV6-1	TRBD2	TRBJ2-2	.	CASMKLAGGTGELFF	TGTGCCAGCATGAAATTAGCGGGGGGAACCGGGGAGCTGTTTTTT
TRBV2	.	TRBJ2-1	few	CASSGSEQFF	TGTGCCAGCAGTGGCAGTGAGCAGTTCTTC
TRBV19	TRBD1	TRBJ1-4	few	CASSTAGTGGRYEKLFF	TGTGCCAGTAGTACCGCCGGGACAGGGGGCAGGTACGAAAAACTGTTTTTT
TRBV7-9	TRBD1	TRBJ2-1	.	CASSDTGGESYNEQFF	TGTGCCAGCAGTGATACAGGGGGCGAGTCCTACAATGAGCAGTTCTTC
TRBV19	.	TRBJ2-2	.	CASSINREYIGELFF	TGTGCCAGTAGTATCAACAGGGAGTATATCGGGGAGCTGTTTTTT
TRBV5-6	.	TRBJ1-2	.	CASSLGDYGYTF	TGTGCCAGCAGCTTGGGAGATTATGGCTACACCTTC
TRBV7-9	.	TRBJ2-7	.	CASSARQADYEQYF	TGTGCCAGCAGCGCTAGACAGGCTGACTACGAGCAGTACTTC
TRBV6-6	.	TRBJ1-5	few	CASSAQGRNQPQHF	TGTGCCAGCAGTGCACAGGGTCGCAATCAGCCCCAGCATTTT
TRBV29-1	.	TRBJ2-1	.	CSVDRPFFNEQFF	TGCAGCGTAGACAGGCCGTTCTTCAATGAGCAGTTCTTC
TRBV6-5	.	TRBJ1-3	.	CASSLASGNTIYF	TGTGCCAGCAGTTTGGCCTCTGGAAACACCATATATTTT
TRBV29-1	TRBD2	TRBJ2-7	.	CSVRGGLAGNEQYF	TGCAGCGTCCGGGGGGGACTAGCGGGAAACGAGCAGTACTTC
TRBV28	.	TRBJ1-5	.	CASSINREYQPQHF	TGTGCCAGCAGCATAAACAGGGAATATCAGCCCCAGCATTTT
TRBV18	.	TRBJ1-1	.	CASSPRQYTEAFF	TGTGCCAGCTCACCACGTCAGTACACTGAAGCTTTCTTT
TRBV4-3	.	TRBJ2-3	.	CASSLRGVADTQYF	TGCGCCAGCAGCCTCCGCGGCGTAGCAGATACGCAGTATTTT
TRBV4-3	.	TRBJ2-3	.	CASSRISGGSTDTQYF	TGCGCCAGCAGCCGGATATCTGGGGGGAGCACAGATACGCAGTATTTT
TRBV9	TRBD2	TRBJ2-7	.	CASSPGLAGTRDEQYF	TGTGCCAGCAGCCCCGGACTAGCGGGAACAAGGGACGAGCAGTACTTC
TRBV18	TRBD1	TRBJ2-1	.	CASSPTMGTGDNEQFF	TGTGCCAGCTCACCAACAATGGGGACAGGGGACAATGAGCAGTTCTTC